Sequencing of this T cell receptor beta chain was carried out in a study of blood T cell repertoires in COVID-19. The germline CDR1 and CDR2 sequences are LGHNA and YNFKEQ. The CDR3 spans 16 residues. Trimming cost V 0 bases and J 6 bases; bases outside gene matches: 5. Generated by immunoSEQ multiplex PCR, the TCRdb table keeps only in-frame clones and is missing some. The sample comprises approximately 77,000 clones, 80% to 90% of which are singletons, and approximately 4.2% rests with the top ten. Input material: peripheral blood. This sequence was found in a man aged 50-60 years with active COVID-19. This chain uses TRBV4-2 with TRBJ1-6, with 7 bases identical to TRBD1. This CDR3 is CASSQERDSLNSPLHF. CDR3 DNA sequence: TGTGCCAGCAGCCAAGAGAGGGACAGCCTTAATTCACCCCTCCACTTT.